The source of this TCR beta chain is a study of cytomegalovirus exposure and HLA in healthy donors. This CDR3 comprises 15 residues. Trimming removed 3 bases at V and 6 bases at J, with 15 bases between. The germline CDR1 and CDR2 sequences are MGHRA and YSYEKL. A multiplex PCR was run with 60 Vbeta primers and 13 Jbeta primers. Sequencing used immunoSEQ multiplex PCR; TCRdb keeps in-frame clones, though not all of them. The sample consists of 150,000 to 200,000 clones, about 75% of them appearing once. The chain is built from TRBV4-1 and TRBJ2-1; no clear D. The specimen sequenced was PBMCs. This clonotype originated in a man younger than 35 in good health and CMV-seropositive. CDR3 bases: TGCGCCAGCAGCCAGAAAGAGCCAGGATTCAATGAGCAGTTCTTC. It codes for CASSQKEPGFNEQFF.